What follows is one TCR beta chain and its context. The source of the sample is a study of blood T cell repertoires in COVID-19. V was trimmed by 5 bases and J by 6 bases, leaving 13 bases between them. This CDR3 spans 13 amino acids. Germline lookup yields CDR1 MNHEY and CDR2 SVGEGT. Generated by immunoSEQ multiplex PCR, the TCRdb table keeps only in-frame clones and is missing some. This sample yields tens of thousands of clones, of which around 92% are seen a single time; about an eighth belongs to the top ten. The sequence was obtained from a human donor with active COVID-19. The donor label of this sample is uncertain. The sequenced material came from peripheral blood. The chain carries TRBV6-2 or TRBV6-3 and TRBJ1-2; a possible D gene is TRBD1 (6 bases). DNA of the CDR3: TGTGCCAGCAGTGTCTACAGGGTTAATGGCTACACCTTC. It yields the protein CASSVYRVNGYTF.